A single sample gave rise to the 17 T cell receptor beta chains below, sequenced in a study of blood T cells in healthy people across ages. Alongside a J-beta primer mix, a sample-barcoded 5' primer served in a second PCR lasting about 7 to 11 cycles. From the 5' RACE reads, TCRdb called clonotypes with MiXCR, one entry per CDR3 protein. The table has around 800,000 distinct CDR3 sequences, around a quarter seen once. These data are also associated with another study on T cells of mothers and their children.

The sample taken for sequencing was blood. These receptors all stem from a boy aged 5-17 years in good health.

This clonotype was picked up many times. This sequence joins TRBV7-3 and TRBJ2-6, with a weak D call TRBD1 (6 bases). Looked up from germline, CDR1 is SGHTA and CDR2 is FQGTGA. V was shortened by 5 bases and J by 0 bases, with 14 bases between the two germline ends. The CDR3 runs to 17 residues. CDR3 coding DNA: TGTGCCAGCAGCCCCGGACAGCTTCCCTCTGGGGCCAACGTCCTGACTTTC. This translates into CASSPGQLPSGANVLTF.

This clonotype was observed many times. This sequence joins TRBV5-1 and TRBJ2-3; D remains ambiguous. Germline CDR1 reads SGHRS; CDR2 reads YFSETQ. This CDR3 has 15 residues. Trimming left V 0 bases short and J 3 bases short, with 11 bases between. CDR3 nucleotide sequence: TGCGCCAGCAGCTTGGTGAAAGCCTCTACAGATACGCAGTATTTT. Its translation: CASSLVKASTDTQYF.

This clonotype was recorded a few times. This rearrangement joins TRBV6-5 to TRBJ1-1, with a weak D call TRBD1 (5 bases). The germline CDR1 and CDR2 sequences are MNHEY and SVGAGI. The germline V and J ends were trimmed by 6 bases and 0 bases, with 14 bases remaining between them. There are 15 residues in the CDR3. Written as DNA, the CDR3 is TGTGCCAGCAGCCTACAGTCAGGGATGAACACTGAAGCTTTCTTT. It encodes CASSLQSGMNTEAFF.

With regard to this clonotype: The CDR3 does not end in the conserved phenylalanine or tryptophan, so this is likely a read error. The CDR3: CASSSLVLATNEKLFP. CDR3 coding DNA: TGTGCCAGCAGCTCCCTGGTCTTGGCGACTAATGAAAAACTGTTTCCC. V gene TRBV5-5 combines with J gene TRBJ1-4; unclear D gene. The CDR3 consists of 16 residues. Trimming stripped 3 bases from V and 2 bases from J, with 14 bases between. Per the germline V gene, CDR1 is SGHKS and CDR2 is YYEKEE (reference sequence).

In its sample, this clonotype was seen a few times. This chain links TRBV12-3 or TRBV12-4 with TRBJ1-4; the match to TRBD1 covers 7 bases. CDR3 length: 14 amino acids. V lost 5 bases to trimming and J lost 7 bases; unmatched junction nucleotides: 7. The CDR3 sequence: CASSLGTVGEKLFF. As DNA, the CDR3 is TGTGCCAGCAGTCTCGGGACAGTAGGTGAAAAACTGTTTTTT.

This clonotype was seen a handful of times. V and J are TRBV18 and TRBJ2-1; TRBD1 matches 11 bases. The closer fit of TRBJ2-7 to the DNA end suggests the J call may be wrong. The germline V gene encodes CDR1 KGHSH and CDR2 LQKENI. The CDR3 spans 17 residues. The DNA of the CDR3 is TGTGCCAGCTCACTCGTCAGTGGACAGGGGGCCTCAAAGGAGCAGTACTTC. Translating gives CASSLVSGQGASKEQYF.

This clonotype showed up just a few times. The J gene is TRBJ2-7, the V gene TRBV20-1, with TRBD1 identical over 8 bases. Germline V gene sequence: CDR1 DFQATT, CDR2 SNEGSKA (reference sequence). The V gene end was trimmed by 2 bases and the J gene end by 0 bases; junction bases not matched to a gene: 6. The CDR3 totals 15 residues. CDR3: CSARWPTGGSYEQYF. The CDR3 nucleotides are TGCAGTGCTAGATGGCCCACAGGGGGCTCCTACGAGCAGTACTTC.

This clonotype was observed a handful of times. The chain recombines TRBV28 with TRBJ2-4; 11 bases fit TRBD1. The germline gives CDR1 MDHEN, CDR2 SYDVKM. The CDR3 extends over 21 amino acids. Losses at the gene ends were 6 bases for V and 0 bases for J; bases not matched to a gene: 19. CDR3 nucleotides: TGTGCCAGCAGCCTTTTCCCCGCCTTGGGGACAGGGGGATTAGCCAAAAACATTCAGTACTTC. Protein: CASSLFPALGTGGLAKNIQYF. Full variable domain (rest looked up from reference TRBV28 and TRBJ2-4): DVKVTQSSRYLVKRTGEKVFLECVQDMDHENMFWYRQDPGLGLRLIYFSYDVKMKEKGDIPEGYSVSREKKERFSLILESASTNQTSMYLCASSLFPALGTGGLAKNIQYFGAGTRLSVL.

The chain combines TRBV7-9 with TRBJ2-7, with D perhaps matching TRBD1 (5 bases). There are 11 residues in the CDR3. From germline, CDR1 is SEHNR and CDR2 FQNEAQ (reference sequence). V was cut by 5 bases and J by 7 bases, with 9 bases left in between. CDR3 nucleotide sequence: TGTGCCAGCAGCCTGGACAAAGAGCAGTACTTC. Amino acids: CASSLDKEQYF.

The gene calls are TRBV5-1 and TRBJ2-7; 7 bases match TRBD1. Germline values: CDR1 SGHRS, CDR2 YFSETQ. This CDR3 spans 14 amino acids. The J segment lost 7 bases and the V segment lost 4 bases, leaving 11 bases of the junction unmatched. The CDR3 nucleotides read TGCGCCAGCAGCCCCGGGACAGTAGGGACGGAGCAGTACTTC. Protein product: CASSPGTVGTEQYF.

This clonotype turned up a few times. V is TRBV29-1 and J is TRBJ1-2; unclear D gene. CDR3 length: 12 residues. CDR1 SQVTM and CDR2 ANQGSEA come from the germline V gene. V dropped 5 bases and J dropped 0 bases, with 7 bases sitting between them. The CDR3 DNA reads as TGCAGCGTTCAAAAAACTAACTATGGCTACACCTTC. Protein product: CSVQKTNYGYTF.

This clonotype was observed a handful of times. The V gene is TRBV19, the J gene TRBJ2-4; D gene unclear. CDR1 LNHDA and CDR2 SQIVND come from the germline V gene (reference sequence). This CDR3 contains 14 residues. Trimming took off 5 bases at V and 6 bases at J, with 14 bases between the two ends. The CDR3 loop reads CASSDAGLRNIQYF. In DNA, the CDR3 is TGTGCCAGTAGTGACGCAGGCCTTAGAAACATTCAGTACTTC.

The chain couples TRBV6-6 to TRBJ1-2; D may be TRBD1 (6 bases). There are 14 residues in the CDR3. CDR1 and CDR2 (germline): MNHNY, SVGAGI (reference sequence). V was clipped by 6 bases and J by 1 base, with 12 bases between them. The CDR3 nucleotides read TGTGCCAGCAGACTCAGGGGACTTAACTATGGCTACACCTTC. Translated, it gives CASRLRGLNYGYTF.

This clonotype was observed a few times. This rearrangement joins TRBV5-1 to TRBJ2-5; no clear D. The CDR3 runs to 15 residues. Germline CDR1 and CDR2: SGHRS and YFSETQ. V lost 0 bases and J 3 bases, leaving 12 bases between the germline ends. CDR3 DNA sequence: TGCGCCAGCAGCTTGGAACACCCGAGCGAAGAGACCCAGTACTTC. Translation: CASSLEHPSEETQYF.

Comment on this clonotype: The limits of the CDR3 on the DNA are not certain, so only TCRdb's listed CDR3 is given. V gene TRBV5-1 combines with J gene TRBJ2-1; the table's D gene call, TRBD1, was not cross checked with the DNA. The length of the CDR3 is 14 amino acids, counting both ends. Per germline, CDR1 SGHRS and CDR2 YFSETQ. CDR3 sequence reads: CASSLVASGNERFF.

This clonotype was picked up a small number of times. The chain carries TRBV20-1 and TRBJ2-5; no clear D gene. The J call may be faulty, since TRBJ2-7 better matches the DNA end. Germline V gene sequence: CDR1 DFQATT, CDR2 SNEGSKA (reference sequence). This CDR3 has 13 residues. The CDR3 spells CSARSTGTYEQYF. Here the CDR3 DNA reads TGCAGTGCCCGATCCACTGGAACCTACGAGCAGTACTTC.

Comment on this clonotype: Germline is not matched at one junction end, which may reflect a read error. V usage is TRBV5-5 and J usage is TRBJ2-5, with D unclear. Germline V gene lookup returns CDR1 SGHKS and CDR2 YYEKEE (reference sequence). The CDR3 is 12 amino acids. The CDR3 region is CDSSSVGETQYF. CDR3 nucleotide sequence: TGTGACAGCAGCTCCGTGGGGGAGACCCAGTACTTC.